This TCR beta chain is drawn from a study of T-cell reconstitution after alpha-beta-depleted transplantation in children. The CDR3 contains 16 residues. The V gene's germline CDR1 is ENHRY and CDR2 SYGVKD. V lost 6 bases to trimming and J lost 3 bases; unmatched junction nucleotides: 7. Construction of the TCRbeta library involved unique molecular identifiers. MiXCR, applied by TCRdb to the PCR reads, yields one record per CDR3 protein. The table lists roughly 300,000 distinct CDR3 sequences, 10% of them singletons, with about 2.3% in the top ten. This TCR was sampled from a human donor who donated a stem cell graft to a child with acute lymphoblastic leukemia. The chain combines TRBV10-3 with TRBJ2-3; 12 bases match TRBD2. The specimen was PBMCs from the stem cell graft donor, collected from the stem cell graft. For the CDR3, the DNA is TGTGCCATCAGAAAGTCCGGGACTAGCGGGACAGATACGCAGTATTTT. Encoded protein: CAIRKSGTSGTDTQYF.